One and the same sample provided the 10 T cell receptor beta chains below, sequenced in a study of monozygotic twins with inflammatory bowel disease. Reanalyzing the 5' RACE reads, TCRdb keeps one entry per CDR3 protein, without DNA. The sample's table shows some 450,000 distinct CDR3 sequences. The sample comprised blood. These receptors all stem from a human donor with ulcerative colitis or Crohn's disease, or a healthy co-twin of an affected twin (not recorded which).

The rearrangement links TRBV20-1 to TRBJ1-2; TCRdb picks TRBD1, but there is no DNA to check that call. Germline V CDR1 and CDR2: DFQATT, SNEGSKA (reference sequence). This CDR3 contains 16 residues. The CDR3 is CSASRDREAFVGGYTF.

This chain connects TRBV20-1 to TRBJ2-1; TCRdb selects TRBD1, and the lack of DNA leaves this call unchecked. CDR1 is DFQATT, CDR2 SNEGSKA, per germline (reference sequence). CDR3 length equals 14 residues. CDR3 protein: CSARDRGGTDEQFF.

V usage is TRBV6-5 and J usage is TRBJ1-1. The length of the CDR3 is 17 residues. Germline CDR1 is MNHEY and CDR2 is SVGAGI. CDR3 protein: CASSYSSIGPMNTEAFF.

The rearrangement links TRBV5-1 to TRBJ2-1. CDR1 is SGHRS and CDR2 is YFSETQ in the germline V gene. This CDR3 is built from 14 residues. This chain's CDR3 is CASSLEADVNEQFF.

The CDR3 region is CASSLALPGAYGYTF. The chain links TRBV7-2 to TRBJ1-2; the D gene TCRdb calls, TRBD1, cannot be checked with no DNA. The length of the CDR3 is 15 residues. In germline, CDR1 is SGHTA, CDR2 FQGNSA.

V and J are TRBV28 and TRBJ2-5; TCRdb names TRBD2, which stays unverified in the absence of DNA. The length of the CDR3 is 14 residues. CDR1 is MDHEN and CDR2 is SYDVKM in the germline V gene. The CDR3 region is CASSPAGGRETQYF.

This chain connects TRBV3-1 to TRBJ2-7; as DNA is missing, the TRBD1 call by TCRdb cannot be tested. The V gene's germline CDR1 is LGHDT and CDR2 YNNKEL (reference sequence). The CDR3 spans 13 residues. CDR3 region: CASSPQDSYEQYF.

The CDR3 region is CSARVRDRGERGYTF. V usage is TRBV20-1 and J usage is TRBJ1-2; TCRdb lists TRBD1, though no DNA is available to test this call. The CDR3 consists of 15 residues. The germline CDR1 and CDR2 sequences are DFQATT and SNEGSKA (reference sequence).

The chain has TRBV6-1 and TRBJ2-7; TCRdb's D call, TRBD1, is unchecked because there is no DNA. The CDR3 sequence is 14 residues long. Looked up from germline, CDR1 is MNHNS and CDR2 is SASEGT. CDR3 amino acids: CASSVSSGANEQYF.

The V call is TRBV18, the J call TRBJ2-1; the D call from TCRdb, TRBD2, cannot be confirmed without DNA. The germline V gene encodes CDR1 KGHSH and CDR2 LQKENI. The CDR3 extends over 15 amino acids. This chain's CDR3 is CASSPPRVAGVEQFF.